The 17 T cell receptor beta chains given below trace back to one sample, sequenced in a study of blood T cell repertoires in COVID-19. Data came from immunoSEQ multiplex PCR; TCRdb stores just in-frame clones and leaves some out. The sample lists 120,000 to 150,000 clones, around 76% seen once, with around 13% in the top ten. Material for sequencing was peripheral blood. These receptors originate from a man at least 80 years old with acute or convalescent COVID-19.

The chain recombines TRBV5-4 with TRBJ1-1; 7 bases map to TRBD1. Germline assignment: CDR1 SGHNT and CDR2 YYREEE (reference sequence). Trimming removed 4 bases from V and 5 bases from J; junction bases left unmatched: 8. The CDR3 extends over 14 amino acids. The CDR3 here is CASSRRGRGTEAFF. The CDR3 nucleotides are TGTGCCAGCAGCCGGAGGGGGCGCGGAACTGAAGCTTTCTTT.

The CDR3 loop is CASSGGAGSAGTEAFF. In nucleotides, the CDR3 is TGCGCCAGCAGCGGGGGGGCAGGCTCCGCCGGGACTGAAGCTTTCTTT. This sequence joins TRBV5-1 and TRBJ1-1; maybe TRBD1 (6 bases). The ends were cut back, 4 bases at V and 5 bases at J, with 21 bases in the middle. Germline V CDR1 and CDR2: SGHRS, YFSETQ. This CDR3 has 16 amino acids.

This clone was seen only a few times. The chain carries TRBV28 and TRBJ1-3; 9 bases are a match to TRBD1. The CDR3 is made up of 15 amino acids. The V gene's germline CDR1 is MDHEN and CDR2 SYDVKM. Trimming at V came to 6 bases and at J to 4 bases, leaving 7 bases not matched to a gene. CDR3 nucleotide sequence: TGTGCCAGCAGCCCACAGGGGGCGCGAGGAAACACCATATATTTT. It encodes CASSPQGARGNTIYF.

J is TRBJ2-2 and V is TRBV5-5; 8 nucleotides match TRBD1. Germline V gives CDR1 SGHKS, CDR2 YYEKEE (reference sequence). The length of the CDR3 is 15 residues. Trimming at V came to 4 bases and at J to 4 bases, leaving 6 bases not matched to a gene. In DNA, the CDR3 is TGTGCCAGCAGCGGCGGACAGGGTCTCACCGGGGAGCTGTTTTTT. It codes for CASSGGQGLTGELFF.

This clone was detected a few times. The CDR3 region is CASSYPPGSSYEQYF. The CDR3 coding sequence is TGTGCCAGCAGCTATCCTCCGGGAAGCTCCTACGAGCAGTACTTC. The chain joins TRBV11-2 to TRBJ2-7; a weak D match, TRBD2 (5 bases). The length of the CDR3 is 15 residues. The germline V gene has CDR1 SGHAT and CDR2 FQNNGV. V lost 4 bases and J lost 0, with 13 bases in between.

The rearrangement joins TRBV6-2 or TRBV6-3 to TRBJ2-7, with TRBD1 identical over 9 bases. The length of the CDR3 is 13 residues. From germline, CDR1 is MNHEY and CDR2 SVGEGT. The trim removed 2 bases at V and 6 bases at J, leaving 2 bases unmatched. The CDR3 region is CASSYHRGPEQYF. CDR3 nucleotide sequence: TGTGCCAGCAGTTACCACAGGGGGCCCGAGCAGTACTTC.

The rearrangement links TRBV25-1 to TRBJ2-5; 10 bases align to TRBD2. With 6 bases clipped from V and 3 bases from J, the junction kept 16 bases outside the gene matches. CDR1 and CDR2 (germline): MGHDK, SYGVNS. The CDR3 runs to 18 residues. CDR3 in amino acids: CASSLAGGGRRNKETQYF. Here the CDR3 DNA reads TGTGCCAGCAGCTTAGCGGGGGGCGGTCGGCGCAATAAAGAGACCCAGTACTTC.

The V call is TRBV6-2 or TRBV6-3, the J call TRBJ2-7; TRBD2 is a possible D gene (5 bases). The CDR3 covers 15 residues. With 0 bases removed from V and 6 bases from J, the gap between germline ends came to 15 bases. Germline V gives CDR1 MNHEY, CDR2 SVGEGT. The CDR3 DNA reads as TGTGCCAGCAGTTACTCGAGACTAAGACTCGCCGAGCAGTACTTC. This gives the protein CASSYSRLRLAEQYF.

In this sample, this clone turned up once. The gene calls are TRBV23-1 and TRBJ1-5; 9 nucleotides line up with TRBD1. TRBV23-1 is an open reading frame whose function is uncertain. Trimming took 8 bases from V and 2 from J; bases not matched to a gene: 7. The CDR3 runs 15 residues. In nucleotides, the CDR3 is TGCGCCAGCCCCGTACGGGACAGGGGCAATCAGCCCCAGCATTTT. Translated, it gives CASPVRDRGNQPQHF.

The chain uses TRBV7-6 and TRBJ1-6, with 7 nucleotides matching TRBD1. The germline gives CDR1 SGHVS, CDR2 FNYEAQ. The CDR3 spans 18 residues. V lost 0 bases, J lost 7 bases, and 12 bases stayed unmatched. The CDR3 spells CASSLAGTVESLNSPLHF. For the CDR3, the DNA is TGTGCCAGCAGCTTAGCCGGGACAGTCGAATCACTAAATTCACCCCTCCACTTT.

This sequence joins TRBV5-1 and TRBJ2-5, with 15 bases fitting TRBD2. J was trimmed by 2 bases and V by 4 bases; bases with no gene match: 3. Germline V gives CDR1 SGHRS, CDR2 YFSETQ. The CDR3 length is 16 residues. This CDR3 reads CASSIGLAGGQETQYF. CDR3 bases: TGCGCCAGCAGCATAGGACTAGCGGGGGGGCAAGAGACCCAGTACTTC.

The genes are TRBV7-9 and TRBJ2-1, with 7 positions matching TRBD1. The germline gives CDR1 SEHNR, CDR2 FQNEAQ (reference sequence). Losses at the gene ends were 5 bases for V and 8 bases for J; bases not matched to a gene: 12. The CDR3 is 15 residues long. CDR3 bases: TGTGCCAGCAGCCCGGAATATACAGGGGTCGATGAGCAGTTCTTC. Its translation: CASSPEYTGVDEQFF.

The V gene is TRBV18, the J gene TRBJ1-1; the D gene is possibly TRBD1 (5 bases). The CDR3 spans 15 residues. V gave up 6 bases and J gave up 1 base, with 15 bases separating them. In germline, CDR1 is KGHSH, CDR2 LQKENI. CDR3 sequence reads: CASSLGLLANTEAFF. CDR3 DNA sequence: TGTGCCAGCTCTCTGGGACTTTTGGCGAACACTGAAGCTTTCTTT.

The rearrangement links TRBV27 to TRBJ2-1, with TRBD1 matching over 7 bases. V lost 0 bases, J lost 4 bases, and 0 bases stayed unmatched. The CDR3 spans 14 residues. Germline assignment: CDR1 MNHEY and CDR2 SMNVEV (reference sequence). In nucleotides, the CDR3 is TGTGCCAGCAGTTTATCGACAGGGTACAATGAGCAGTTCTTC. This codes for CASSLSTGYNEQFF.

This clone was seen only once. J is TRBJ2-7 and V is TRBV29-1, with D perhaps TRBD1 (7 bases). The CDR3 loop spans 15 amino acids. Between the trimmed V and J ends, which lost 6 bases and 4 bases, there was a span of 22 bases. CDR1 is SQVTM, CDR2 ANQGSEA, per germline. The CDR3 bases are TGCAGCGTACAAACGACAGGGAGGAAGCGGTACGAGCAGTACTTC. Protein: CSVQTTGRKRYEQYF.

The chain joins TRBV4-1 to TRBJ1-4; 7 nucleotides align to TRBD1. There are 14 residues in the CDR3. J gave up 4 bases and V 3 bases, and 2 bases lay outside the gene matches. CDR1 MGHRA and CDR2 YSYEKL come from the germline V gene. This chain's CDR3 is CASSQGTVNEKLFF. CDR3 nucleotide sequence: TGCGCCAGCAGCCAGGGGACAGTTAATGAAAAACTGTTTTTT.

The J gene is TRBJ1-6, the V gene TRBV27, with 8 bases aligning to TRBD1. After removal of 5 bases from V and 1 base from J, the junction contained 16 bases not matched to a gene. Germline loops: CDR1 MNHEY, CDR2 SMNVEV (reference sequence). The CDR3 sequence is 20 residues long. Written as DNA, the CDR3 is TGTGCCAGCAGTCACCGAGGATTTGGACAGGGCGAGTCCTATAATTCACCCCTCCACTTT. Its protein product is CASSHRGFGQGESYNSPLHF.